The 7 T cell receptor beta chains presented below share a single source sample, sequenced in a study of blood T cell repertoires in COVID-19. This table comes from immunoSEQ multiplex PCR, and its TCRdb copy is limited to in-frame clones, with some not included. The sample includes 95,000 to 150,000 clones, around 85% of them seen just once. The sample consisted of peripheral blood. The receptors were gathered from a man aged 25-45 years with COVID-19, enrolled during active disease.

This rearrangement joins TRBV29-1 to TRBJ2-3; tentative D call: TRBD2 (5 bases). The CDR3 loop spans 15 amino acids. Looked up from germline, CDR1 is SQVTM and CDR2 is ANQGSEA. The V end lost 1 base, the J end lost 1 base, and 12 bases lay between the germline ends. CDR3 protein: CSVEGGPGRTDTQYF. CDR3 coding DNA: TGCAGCGTTGAAGGAGGGCCAGGCCGCACAGATACGCAGTATTTT.

The chain has TRBV28 and TRBJ1-2, with D maybe TRBD1 (6 bases). This CDR3 spans 12 amino acids. The germline gives CDR1 MDHEN, CDR2 SYDVKM. The V end was cut by 6 bases, the J end by 6 bases, with 11 bases between. CDR3 coding DNA: TGTGCCAGCAGAACAGGGAAAAATGGCTACACCTTC. It is translated as CASRTGKNGYTF.

A single count supports this clone. The chain joins TRBV6-5 to TRBJ2-2; possible D gene TRBD2, 5 bases. The CDR3 runs 14 residues. V lost 10 bases and J lost 1, with 13 bases in between. Germline CDR1 is MNHEY and CDR2 is SVGAGI. CDR3 in DNA: TGTGCCACCACCCACCGGGGGAACACCGGGGAGCTGTTTTTT. Translated, it gives CATTHRGNTGELFF.

This chain uses TRBV7-9 with TRBJ2-7; tentatively, D is TRBD2 (5 bases). The ends were cut back, 5 bases at V and 6 bases at J, with 17 bases in the middle. The CDR3 has 14 amino acids. Germline V lookup: CDR1 SEHNR, CDR2 FQNEAQ (reference sequence). The CDR3 is CASSRREESAEQYF. The CDR3 bases are TGTGCCAGCAGCCGTCGGGAAGAGTCCGCCGAGCAGTACTTC.

This sequence joins TRBV3-1 (or the pseudogene TRBV3-2) and TRBJ2-7; 11 bases match TRBD2. CDR1 and CDR2 from the germline V gene are LGHDT and YNNKEL (reference sequence). V trimming: 5 bases; J trimming: 2 bases; junction bases outside the gene matches: 8. The CDR3 runs 16 residues. The CDR3 reads CASSSSTSGGPYEQYF. CDR3 DNA: TGTGCCAGCAGCTCCTCCACTAGCGGGGGACCCTACGAGCAGTACTTC.

The CDR3 bases are TGTGCCAGCAGCTTAGGAGGGAGTGAAGGATTGCAAGAGACCCAGTACTTC. It is translated as CASSLGGSEGLQETQYF. V and J are TRBV11-3 and TRBJ2-5; D is perhaps TRBD2 (5 bases). CDR1 SGHNT and CDR2 YENEEA come from the germline V gene. The CDR3 has 17 residues. V was cut by 1 base and J by 2 bases, with 17 bases left in between.

The chain has TRBV27 and TRBJ2-5; 7 bases map to TRBD1. CDR1 and CDR2 (germline): MNHEY, SMNVEV (reference sequence). J was trimmed by 3 bases and V by 4 bases; bases with no gene match: 2. There are 13 residues in the CDR3. CDR3 loop: CASSWDSKETQYF. CDR3 nucleotide sequence: TGTGCCAGCAGTTGGGACAGTAAAGAGACCCAGTACTTC.